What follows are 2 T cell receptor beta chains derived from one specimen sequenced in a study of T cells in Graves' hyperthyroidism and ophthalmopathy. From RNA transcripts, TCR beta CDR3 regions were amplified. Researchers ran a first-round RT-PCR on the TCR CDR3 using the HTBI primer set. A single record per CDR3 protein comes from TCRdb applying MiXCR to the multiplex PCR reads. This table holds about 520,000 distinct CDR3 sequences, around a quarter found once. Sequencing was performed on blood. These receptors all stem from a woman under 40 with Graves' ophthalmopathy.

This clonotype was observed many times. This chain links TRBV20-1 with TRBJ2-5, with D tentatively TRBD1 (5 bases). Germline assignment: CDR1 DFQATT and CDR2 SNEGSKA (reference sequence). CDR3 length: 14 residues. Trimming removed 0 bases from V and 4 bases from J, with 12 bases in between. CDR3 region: CSAREGNRIETQYF. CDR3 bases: TGCAGTGCTAGAGAAGGGAACAGGATAGAGACCCAGTACTTC.

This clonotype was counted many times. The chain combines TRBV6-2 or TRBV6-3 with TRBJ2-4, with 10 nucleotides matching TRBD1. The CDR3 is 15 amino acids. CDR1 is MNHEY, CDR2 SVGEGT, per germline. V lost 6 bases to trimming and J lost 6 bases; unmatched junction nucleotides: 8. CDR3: CASRGFRDRGNIQYF. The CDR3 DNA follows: TGTGCCAGCAGGGGGTTCCGGGACAGGGGAAACATTCAGTACTTC.